This T cell receptor (beta chain) was captured by sequencing in a study of early T cells in non-severe SARS-CoV-2 infection. The V gene's germline CDR1 is SNHLY and CDR2 FYNNEI. The CDR3 sequence is 14 residues long. V shed 5 bases and J shed 1 base, with 12 bases lying between them. TCRdb fed the 5' RACE reads into MiXCR, producing one record per CDR3 protein. The sample holds approximately 65,000 distinct CDR3 sequences; 12% are singletons and the top ten take under 2%. There are many counts of this clonotype. This receptor was identified in an adult who was a healthcare worker with PCR-confirmed SARS-CoV-2 infection or an uninfected control (not recorded which). Sequencing used whole blood. V gene TRBV2 combines with J gene TRBJ2-7; weak D call: TRBD2 (6 bases). CDR3 coding DNA: TGTGCCAGCAGTTCACCGGGGGTTTCCTACGAGCAGTACTTC. This encodes CASSSPGVSYEQYF.